This T cell receptor (beta chain) was documented in a study of cytomegalovirus exposure and HLA in healthy donors. This CDR3 region has 17 residues. The V segment lost 0 bases and the J segment 0 bases; nucleotides outside the gene matches: 3. Germline V lookup: CDR1 SGHRS, CDR2 YFSETQ. Comment on this clone: What it recognizes is unknown.

The PCR made use of 60 Vbeta and 13 Jbeta primers. Repertoires were generated with immunoSEQ multiplex PCR, while TCRdb's copy carries only in-frame clones and drops some. This table has nearly 65,000 clones, 73% appearing once. Study-wide results and limits: A later analysis linked a missense variant in DCLRE1C to the trimming of TCR beta V and J genes.

The clonotype was recovered from a man aged 50 or older in good health and CMV-seronegative. The chain has TRBV5-1 and TRBJ1-6; 7 nucleotides line up with TRBD1. Sequenced sample: PBMCs. The CDR3 reads CASSLGQGNSYNSPLHF. The CDR3 DNA reads as TGCGCCAGCAGCTTGGGACAGGGAAACTCCTATAATTCACCCCTCCACTTT.